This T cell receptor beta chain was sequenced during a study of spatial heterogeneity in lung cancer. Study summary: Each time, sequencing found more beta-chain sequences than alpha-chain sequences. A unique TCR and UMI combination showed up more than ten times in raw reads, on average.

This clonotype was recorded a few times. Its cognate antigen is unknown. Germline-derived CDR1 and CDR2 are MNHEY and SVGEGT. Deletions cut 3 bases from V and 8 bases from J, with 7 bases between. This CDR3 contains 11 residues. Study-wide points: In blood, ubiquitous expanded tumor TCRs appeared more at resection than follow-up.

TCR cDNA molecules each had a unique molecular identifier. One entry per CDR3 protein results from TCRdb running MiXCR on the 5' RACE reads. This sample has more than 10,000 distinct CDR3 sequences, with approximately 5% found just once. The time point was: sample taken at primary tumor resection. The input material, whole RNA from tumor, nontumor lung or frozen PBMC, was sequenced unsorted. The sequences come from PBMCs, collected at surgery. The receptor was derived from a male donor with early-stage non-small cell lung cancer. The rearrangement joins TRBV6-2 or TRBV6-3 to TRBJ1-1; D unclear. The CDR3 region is CASSYNLEAFF. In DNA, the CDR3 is TGTGCCAGCAGTTATAATTTGGAAGCTTTCTTT.